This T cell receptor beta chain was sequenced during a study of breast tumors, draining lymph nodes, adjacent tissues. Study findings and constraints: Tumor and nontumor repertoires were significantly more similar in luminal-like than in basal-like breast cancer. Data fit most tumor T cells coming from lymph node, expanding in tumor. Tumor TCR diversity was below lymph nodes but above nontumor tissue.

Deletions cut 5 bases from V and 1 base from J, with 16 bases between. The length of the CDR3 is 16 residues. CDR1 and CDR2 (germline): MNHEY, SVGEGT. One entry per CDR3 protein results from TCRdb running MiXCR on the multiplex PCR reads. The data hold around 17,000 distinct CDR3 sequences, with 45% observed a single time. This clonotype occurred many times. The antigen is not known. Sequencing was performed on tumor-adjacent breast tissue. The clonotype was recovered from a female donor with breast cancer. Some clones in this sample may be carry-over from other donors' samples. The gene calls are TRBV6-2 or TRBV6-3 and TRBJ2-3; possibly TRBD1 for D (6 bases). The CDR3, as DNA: TGTGCCAGCAGTAAGCCGACAGGCGGCGGCACAGATACGCAGTATTTT. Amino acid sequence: CASSKPTGGGTDTQYF.